Below, 10 T cell receptor beta chains from the same sample are listed, as sequenced in a study of blood T cell repertoires in COVID-19. This table comes from immunoSEQ multiplex PCR, and its TCRdb copy is limited to in-frame clones, with some not included. The sample lists around 230,000 clones; about 79% were seen once. Sequencing was performed on peripheral blood. The receptor set was obtained from a man aged 35 to 55 who had recovered from COVID-19.

The V and J genes are TRBV4-3 and TRBJ2-1; 11 nucleotides agree with TRBD2. The germline CDR1 and CDR2 sequences are LGHNA and YSLEER. The V segment lost 4 bases and the J segment 5 bases; nucleotides outside the gene matches: 1. This CDR3 spans 14 amino acids. The CDR3 protein is CASSPGLADNEQFF. Written as DNA, the CDR3 is TGCGCCAGCAGCCCGGGACTAGCGGACAATGAGCAGTTCTTC.

J is TRBJ1-1 and V is TRBV5-6; TRBD1 matches at 11 bases. CDR3 length: 12 residues. V shed 3 bases and J 10 bases; nucleotides not matched to a gene: 2. The germline V gene has CDR1 SGHDT and CDR2 YYEEEE. The CDR3 loop reads CASSWDRGGAFF. The CDR3 DNA is TGTGCCAGCAGCTGGGACAGGGGGGGAGCTTTCTTT. Drawing the rest from reference TRBV5-6 and TRBJ1-1, the complete variable domain is DAGVTQSPTHLIKTRGQQVTLRCSPKSGHDTVSWYQQALGQGPQFIFQYYEEEERQRGNFPDRFSGHQFPNYSSELNVNALLLGDSALYLCASSWDRGGAFFGQGTRLTVV.

The rearrangement joins TRBV15 to TRBJ2-2; no reliable D call. This CDR3 is built from 14 residues. V gave up 4 bases and J gave up 3 bases, with 9 bases separating them. The germline V gene encodes CDR1 LNHNV and CDR2 YYDKDF (reference sequence). In nucleotides, the CDR3 is TGTGCCACCAGCATCTTACTTTACACCGGGGAGCTGTTTTTT. Protein sequence: CATSILLYTGELFF.

V is TRBV27 and J is TRBJ1-1; 9 nucleotides agree with TRBD1. The junction had 7 bases not matched to a gene; V was cut back by 6 bases and J by 8 bases. Germline CDR1 is MNHEY and CDR2 is SMNVEV (reference sequence). This CDR3 has 13 amino acids. For the CDR3, the DNA is TGTGCCAGCAGCGGACAGGGGAAGGTCGAAGCTTTCTTT. Its translation: CASSGQGKVEAFF.

The V gene is TRBV5-1, the J gene TRBJ1-2; 8 nucleotides match TRBD1. Looked up from germline, CDR1 is SGHRS and CDR2 is YFSETQ. The CDR3 covers 16 residues. The ends lost 4 bases at V and 3 bases at J; junction bases unmatched: 11. As DNA, the CDR3 is TGCGCCAGCAGCCATGGGGGCAGGGGGCAAGACTATGGCTACACCTTC. This codes for CASSHGGRGQDYGYTF.

The chain couples TRBV7-2 to TRBJ2-3; D may be TRBD1 (6 bases). Trimming shortened V by 3 bases and J by 9 bases, and 22 bases separated the two germline ends. The CDR3 totals 16 residues. Germline V gene lookup returns CDR1 SGHTA and CDR2 FQGNSA. The CDR3 loop reads CASSFTIRGPVGTQYF. The CDR3 nucleotides are TGTGCCAGCAGCTTTACAATCAGGGGACCGGTCGGGACGCAGTATTTT.

J is TRBJ2-3 and V is TRBV9, with 8 bases aligning to TRBD2. V shed 6 bases and J 5 bases; nucleotides not matched to a gene: 8. The CDR3 spans 14 residues. Germline CDR1 reads SGDLS; CDR2 reads YYNGEE. Here the CDR3 reads CASTGSGGQDTQYF. As DNA, the CDR3 is TGTGCCAGCACGGGCAGCGGGGGCCAAGATACGCAGTATTTT.

This chain joins TRBV7-2 and TRBJ1-2, with D possibly being TRBD1 (6 bases). Trimming took 2 bases from V and 9 from J, leaving 19 bases between them. The CDR3 is 15 residues long. Germline assignment: CDR1 SGHTA and CDR2 FQGNSA. This chain's CDR3 is CASSLQVAGVKSYTF. The CDR3 nucleotides are TGTGCCAGCAGCTTACAAGTGGCAGGGGTTAAAAGCTACACCTTC. The full variable domain, completed using reference TRBV7-2 and TRBJ1-2, is GAGVSQSPSNKVTEKGKDVELRCDPISGHTALYWYRQSLGQGLEFLIYFQGNSAPDKSGLPSDRFSAERTGGSVSTLTIQRTQQEDSAVYLCASSLQVAGVKSYTFGSGTRLTVV.

The genes are TRBV29-1 and TRBJ2-3; 8 nucleotides line up with TRBD2. This CDR3 is built from 14 residues. V was clipped by 4 bases and J by 0 bases; unmatched bases: 3. CDR1 and CDR2 (germline): SQVTM, ANQGSEA. The CDR3 bases are TGCAGCGTTGGACGCGGGGGGAGCACAGATACGCAGTATTTT. Amino acids: CSVGRGGSTDTQYF.

The gene calls are TRBV2 and TRBJ2-5; 10 bases line up with TRBD1. Germline V CDR1 and CDR2: SNHLY, FYNNEI. J gave up 5 bases and V 6 bases, and 12 bases lay outside the gene matches. The CDR3 runs 16 residues. Here the CDR3 reads CASRAGTGVGTETQYF. CDR3 nucleotide sequence: TGTGCCAGCAGAGCAGGGACAGGGGTCGGTACGGAGACCCAGTACTTC.